The T cell receptor beta chain under discussion was sequenced for a study of T cells in Graves' hyperthyroidism and ophthalmopathy. From germline, CDR1 is MNHNS and CDR2 SASEGT. V trimming: 11 bases; J trimming: 1 base; junction bases outside the gene matches: 6. This CDR3 has 13 amino acids. Amplified TCR beta CDR3 regions derived from RNA transcripts. TCR CDR3 regions were first amplified by RT-PCR with HTBI primers. TCRdb reanalysed the multiplex PCR reads using MiXCR and keeps one entry per CDR3 protein. The sample yields over 200,000 distinct CDR3 sequences, more than 14% seen once. The J gene is TRBJ2-7, the V gene TRBV6-1; 9 bases map to TRBD1. The source material was blood. This TCR was recovered from a woman aged 40 to 50 with Graves' hyperthyroidism that later progressed to Graves' ophthalmopathy. Written as DNA, the CDR3 is TGTGCCGAATCAGGGACAGGGTCCTACGAGCAGTACTTC. It codes for CAESGTGSYEQYF.